The source of this TCR beta chain is a study of T-cell reconstitution after alpha-beta-depleted transplantation in children. Study-wide results and caveats: Some patients owed their high day-60 TCRbeta diversity to surviving recipient T cells and thymic progenitors. One year after transplant, T-cell counts and diversity came mostly from newly produced T cells. As was reported, about two months after transplant, alpha-beta T cells came from several hundred expanded graft clones.

V lost 0 bases to trimming and J lost 0 bases, with 10 bases between them. Germline V CDR1 and CDR2: SGHVS, FQNEAQ. The length of the CDR3 is 16 residues. Unique molecular identifiers were used in preparing the TCRbeta library. TCRdb processed the PCR reads anew with MiXCR; each CDR3 protein has one entry. The sample contains about 830,000 distinct CDR3 sequences, around 15% of which appear only once. With respect to this clonotype: Its cognate antigen is unknown.

The genes are TRBV7-8 and TRBJ2-3, with a possible D match to TRBD1 (6 bases). Sequencing was performed on PBMCs, mostly from graft donor cells, taken 360 days after TCRalphabeta/CD19-depleted stem cell transplant. The TCR was taken from a male patient between 10 and 17 years old who had a stem cell transplant for acute lymphoblastic leukemia, so the T cells may come from the graft donor. CDR3 residues: CASSLAWDISTDTQYF. The CDR3, as DNA: TGTGCCAGCAGCTTAGCGTGGGACATAAGCACAGATACGCAGTATTTT.